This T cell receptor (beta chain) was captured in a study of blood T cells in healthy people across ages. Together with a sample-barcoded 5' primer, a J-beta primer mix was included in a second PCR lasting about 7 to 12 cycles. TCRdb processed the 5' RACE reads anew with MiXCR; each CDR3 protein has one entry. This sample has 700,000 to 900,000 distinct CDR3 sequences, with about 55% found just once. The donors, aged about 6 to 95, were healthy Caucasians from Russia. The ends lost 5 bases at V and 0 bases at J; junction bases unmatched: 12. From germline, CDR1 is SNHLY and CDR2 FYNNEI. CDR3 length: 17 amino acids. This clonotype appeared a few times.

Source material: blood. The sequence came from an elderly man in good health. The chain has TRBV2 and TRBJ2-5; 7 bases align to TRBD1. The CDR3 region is CASSLLPGQTYQETQYF. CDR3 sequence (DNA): TGTGCCAGCAGTCTACTTCCGGGACAGACGTACCAAGAGACCCAGTACTTC.